The text below deals with one TCR beta chain. Its matching antigen is unknown. Trimming removed 4 bases at V and 7 bases at J, with 14 bases between. Per germline, CDR1 SGHTA and CDR2 FQGTGA. CDR3 length equals 14 residues. Time point in this sample: week 47, end of study. The vaccine gave 300 ug of a 20-mer mutant IDH1 peptide subcutaneously per dose. The sample comes from a study of a mutant IDH1 vaccine in newly diagnosed glioma. Whole-study context: Visit timing is recorded as week 35 for V12 and week 47 for V13. Study-wide points: Changes in the top peripheral T cell clonotypes seemingly had no bearing on pseudoprogression.

Clones were read by immunoSEQ multiplex PCR, and TCRdb kept only the in-frame ones, dropping some. The sample lists tens of thousands of clones; under 85% were seen once. This chain uses TRBV7-3 with TRBJ2-1; unclear D gene. The sample here was PBMCs, taken from a glioma patient whose treatment included an IDH1 peptide vaccine. The origin of this receptor is a woman in her forties or fifties with glioma. The CDR3 protein is CASSSGQTGNEQFF. In DNA form, the CDR3 reads TGTGCCAGCAGCTCCGGCCAAACCGGGAATGAGCAGTTCTTC.